This note documents a single T cell receptor (beta chain) sequence. This sample stems from a study of blood T cell repertoires in COVID-19. Overall study context: Acute and convalescent COVID-19 specimens originated in the United States, Italy and Spain.

Participant ages covered roughly 18 to 89 years across 24 US areas. Original handling: Estimation of nucleated cell counts was performed using reference gene primer amplification. The protocol was immunoSEQ multiplex PCR, while the TCRdb copy is restricted to in-frame clones and leaves out a portion. That table furnishes V, J and clone size, whereas the DNA furnished D and trimming. In the table there are some 230,000 clones, 80% to 90% of which are singletons. This CDR3 has 19 amino acids. Germline CDR1 and CDR2: SGHTA and FQGNSA. V dropped 1 base and J dropped 3; count of bases not matched to a gene: 11.

The chain recombines TRBV7-2 with TRBJ2-3, with TRBD2 matching over 12 bases. This sequence was found in a woman aged 18-30 years in a cohort exposed to, infected with or recovered from COVID-19 (not recorded which). The sequenced material came from PBMCs or T cells enriched from blood (not recorded which). In DNA form, the CDR3 reads TGTGCCAGCAGCTTAGGGCTAGCGGGGGGGCCCCCTGCAACAGATACGCAGTATTTT. It is translated as CASSLGLAGGPPATDTQYF.